A selection of T cell receptor beta chains follows, all from one sample in a study of blood T cell repertoires in COVID-19. Here immunoSEQ multiplex PCR was the method, and the copy in TCRdb shows in-frame clones only, minus some. The sample holds about 78,000 clones, about 93% seen once. Sequencing was done on a sample of peripheral blood. The source is a woman over 75 with acute or convalescent COVID-19. CDR3s include the opening cysteine and the closing phenylalanine or tryptophan. The D gene is left open where the match is weak. Rows give clone size only sometimes, using once, few, many, or a class for an expanded clone.

D gene	clone size	J gene	V gene	CDR3 DNA	CDR3 protein
TRBD2	-	TRBJ2-5	TRBV3-1/TRBV3-2	TGTGCCAGCAGCCTCCTAGCGGGAGTCCAAGAGACCCAGTACTTC	CASSLLAGVQETQYF
-	-	TRBJ2-5	TRBV4-2	TGTGCCAGCAGCCAAGCCAGTGAGACCCAGTACTTC	CASSQASETQYF
-	-	TRBJ1-1	TRBV5-6	TGTGCCAGCAGCTTGCGGGTTATGAACACTGAAGCTTTCTTT	CASSLRVMNTEAFF
-	-	TRBJ1-3	TRBV5-1	TGCGCCAGCAGCTTGGCAGGGACTGGAAACACCATATATTTT	CASSLAGTGNTIYF
TRBD1	-	TRBJ2-3	TRBV19	TGTGCCAGTAGTAAGACAGGGCCAGATACGCAGTATTTT	CASSKTGPDTQYF
-	-	TRBJ2-3	TRBV3-1/TRBV3-2	TGTGCCAGCACCCAGCGGGGCACAGATACGCAGTATTTT	CASTQRGTDTQYF
-	few	TRBJ1-2	TRBV6-5	TGTGCCAGCAGTACAGGGTTTTATGGCTACACCTTC	CASSTGFYGYTF
TRBD1	-	TRBJ1-1	TRBV27	TGTGCCAGCAGCTGGGGACAGCCGAACACTGAAGCTTTCTTT	CASSWGQPNTEAFF
TRBD1	-	TRBJ1-1	TRBV7-6	TGTGCCAGCAGCCCTTACCCACGACAGGGATGGACTGAAGCTTTCTTT	CASSPYPRQGWTEAFF
TRBD2	-	TRBJ2-2	TRBV24-1	TGTGCCACCAGTGATTTTAACAGGGCTAGCGGGGATAAAGCCGGGGAGCTGTTTTTT	CATSDFNRASGDKAGELFF
-	-	TRBJ1-2	TRBV19	TGTGCCAGTAGTCAGACAGTGAACTATGGCTACACCTTC	CASSQTVNYGYTF
-	-	TRBJ1-2	TRBV2	TGTGCCACTACGGACAGAAGGGACTATGGCTACACCTTC	CATTDRRDYGYTF
-	-	TRBJ2-3	TRBV5-1	TGCGCCAGCAGCTTCAGCAGGGGCACAGATACGCAGTATTTT	CASSFSRGTDTQYF
TRBD2	-	TRBJ2-1	TRBV5-1	TGCGCCAGCAGCTTCCGACTAGCCCCCCCAAAAAGGGACAATGAGCAGTTCTTC	CASSFRLAPPKRDNEQFF
-	-	TRBJ1-3	TRBV6-5	TGTGCCAGCAGTAGCGCACCGGGCTCTGGAAACACCATATATTTT	CASSSAPGSGNTIYF
-	-	TRBJ1-5	TRBV19	TGTGCCACCGGGCTCCGAGGGCATAGCAATCAGCCCCAGCATTTT	CATGLRGHSNQPQHF
-	-	TRBJ1-3	TRBV7-8	TGTGCCAGCAGCCAGGGAGTCTCTGGAAACACCATATATTTT	CASSQGVSGNTIYF
TRBD1	-	TRBJ1-5	TRBV6-5	TGTGCCAGCAGTTACCGCGGGACAGGGAAAGGGCAGCCCCAGCATTTT	CASSYRGTGKGQPQHF
TRBD2	-	TRBJ2-7	TRBV5-1	TGCGCCAGCAGTCCTAGCGGGGGGGCCTCCTACGAGCAGTACTTC	CASSPSGGASYEQYF
TRBD1	-	TRBJ1-4	TRBV5-4	TGTGCCAGCAGCCTCCGAGACAGGGGGCGGAATGAAAAACTGTTTTTT	CASSLRDRGRNEKLFF
TRBD2	-	TRBJ2-2	TRBV9	TGTGCCAGCAGCGTAGACTCCAGCGGGAGAGGCACCGGGGAGCTGTTTTTT	CASSVDSSGRGTGELFF
TRBD1	-	TRBJ2-4	TRBV11-2	TGTGCCAGCAGCTTAGTTGGGGACAGGAGGGACATTCAGTACTTC	CASSLVGDRRDIQYF
TRBD1	-	TRBJ1-5	TRBV9	TGTGCCAGCAGCGAGGGTCAGGGGGCTTCTCAGCCCCAGCATTTT	CASSEGQGASQPQHF
TRBD2	-	TRBJ2-5	TRBV5-1	TGCGCCAGCAGCTTGGGGGGACTACAAGAGACCCAGTACTTC	CASSLGGLQETQYF
-	-	TRBJ1-1	TRBV6-1	TGTGCCAGCAGTGAAGTCAGGGCCGTAACTGAAGCTTTCTTT	CASSEVRAVTEAFF
TRBD1	-	TRBJ1-2	TRBV27	TGTGCCAGCAGTCTGTACCGACCGGGACAGGGATATGGCTACACCTTC	CASSLYRPGQGYGYTF
TRBD1	-	TRBJ1-5	TRBV18	TGTGCCAGCTCAAAAGGACAGGGACTTAATCAGCCCCAGCATTTT	CASSKGQGLNQPQHF
TRBD2	once	TRBJ2-3	TRBV11-2	TGTGCCAGCAGCTTAGGTGGTGCGGGAGGGCCAGATACGCAGTATTTT	CASSLGGAGGPDTQYF
-	-	TRBJ2-5	TRBV7-5	TGTGCCAGAAGCTCCGACACACCGAGGGCCCAAGAGACCCAGTACTTC	CARSSDTPRAQETQYF
TRBD2	-	TRBJ2-3	TRBV29-1	TGCAGCGTTGGCCGGACTAGCGGGGGGGTGGGAGATACGCAGTATTTT	CSVGRTSGGVGDTQYF
-	-	TRBJ2-5	TRBV18	TGTGCCAGCTCACCACGCACAGCCCAAGAGACCCAGTACTTC	CASSPRTAQETQYF
TRBD2	-	TRBJ2-7	TRBV5-1	TGCGCCAGCAGCTCAGGACTAGCGGGATACGAGCAGTACTTC	CASSSGLAGYEQYF
-	-	TRBJ2-1	TRBV6-2/TRBV6-3	TGTGCCAGCAGTCCGCGACGGAGCTCCTACAATGAGCAGTTCTTC	CASSPRRSSYNEQFF
-	-	TRBJ2-7	TRBV7-6	TGTGCCAGCAGTTCCCGGCCAGGGGACCCCTACGAGCAGTACTTC	CASSSRPGDPYEQYF
TRBD1	-	TRBJ1-4	TRBV6-1	TGTGCCAGCAGTGAACGCCCCGGGACAGGGGATGAAAAACTGTTTTTT	CASSERPGTGDEKLFF
TRBD1	-	TRBJ1-5	TRBV11-2	TGTGCCAGCAGCCTGGACAGGGATCAGCCCCAGCATTTT	CASSLDRDQPQHF
-	few	TRBJ2-7	TRBV27	TGTGCCACAAGGGGGTCCGGCTCCTACGAGCAGTACTTC	CATRGSGSYEQYF
-	few	TRBJ2-1	TRBV21-1	TGTGCCAGCAGCAAAGAAGGGACAGGGGGCCACTACAATGAGCAGTTCTTC	CASSKEGTGGHYNEQFF
TRBD2	-	TRBJ2-1	TRBV28	TGTGCCAGCAGTCCGATCCCGGGACTAGCGGGAGGTCGGTACAATGAGCAGTTCTTC	CASSPIPGLAGGRYNEQFF
TRBD1	-	TRBJ2-2	TRBV24-1	TGTGCCACCAGTGACTTCAGGGGGATCACCGGGGAGCTGTTTTTT	CATSDFRGITGELFF
-	-	TRBJ2-3	TRBV5-1	TGCGCCAGCAGCTTTTCAAGCAGCACAGATACGCAGTATTTT	CASSFSSSTDTQYF
-	-	TRBJ1-1	TRBV19	TGTGCCAGTAGTACGACAGTGAACACTGAAGCTTTCTTT	CASSTTVNTEAFF
-	-	TRBJ2-1	TRBV21-1	TGTGCCAGCAGCAGGGGAGATCCGGGACAGGGCTACAATGAGCAGTTCTTC	CASSRGDPGQGYNEQFF